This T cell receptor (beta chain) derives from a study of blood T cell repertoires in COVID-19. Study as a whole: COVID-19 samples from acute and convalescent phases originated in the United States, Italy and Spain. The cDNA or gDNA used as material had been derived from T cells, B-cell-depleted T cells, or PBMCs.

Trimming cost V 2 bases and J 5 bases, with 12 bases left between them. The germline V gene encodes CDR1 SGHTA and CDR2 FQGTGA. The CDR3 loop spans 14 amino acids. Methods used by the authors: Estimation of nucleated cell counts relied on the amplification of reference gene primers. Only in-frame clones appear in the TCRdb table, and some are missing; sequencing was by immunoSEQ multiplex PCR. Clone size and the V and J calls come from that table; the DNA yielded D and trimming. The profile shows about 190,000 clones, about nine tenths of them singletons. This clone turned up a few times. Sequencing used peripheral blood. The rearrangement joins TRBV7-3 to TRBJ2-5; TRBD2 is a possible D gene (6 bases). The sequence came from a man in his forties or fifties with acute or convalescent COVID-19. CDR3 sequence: CASSLAGAGETQYF. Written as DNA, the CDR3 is TGTGCCAGCAGCTTAGCCGGGGCGGGGGAGACCCAGTACTTC.